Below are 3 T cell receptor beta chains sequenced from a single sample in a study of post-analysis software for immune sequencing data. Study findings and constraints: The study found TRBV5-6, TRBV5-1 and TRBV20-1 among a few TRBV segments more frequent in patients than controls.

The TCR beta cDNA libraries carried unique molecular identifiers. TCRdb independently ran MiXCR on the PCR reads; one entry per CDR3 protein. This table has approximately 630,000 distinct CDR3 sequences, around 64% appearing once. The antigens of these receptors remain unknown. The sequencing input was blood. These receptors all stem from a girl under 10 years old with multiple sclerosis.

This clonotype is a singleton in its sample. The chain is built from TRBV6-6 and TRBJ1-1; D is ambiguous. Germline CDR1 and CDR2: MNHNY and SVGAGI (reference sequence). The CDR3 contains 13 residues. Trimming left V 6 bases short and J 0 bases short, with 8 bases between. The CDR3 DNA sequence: TGTGCCAGCAGCGAGAGGGTGAACACTGAAGCTTTCTTT. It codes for CASSERVNTEAFF.

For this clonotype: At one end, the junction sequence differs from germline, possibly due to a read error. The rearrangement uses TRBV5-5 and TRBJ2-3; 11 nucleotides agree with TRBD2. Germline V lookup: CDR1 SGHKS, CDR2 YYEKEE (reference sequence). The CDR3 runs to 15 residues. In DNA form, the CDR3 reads TGTGCCAGCAGTTCGACTAGCGGGACCACAGATACGCGGTATTTT. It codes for CASSSTSGTTDTRYF.

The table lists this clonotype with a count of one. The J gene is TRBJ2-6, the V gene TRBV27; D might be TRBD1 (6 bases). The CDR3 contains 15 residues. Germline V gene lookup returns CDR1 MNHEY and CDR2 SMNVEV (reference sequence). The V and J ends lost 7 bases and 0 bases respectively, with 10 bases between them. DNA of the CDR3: TGTGCCAGCACCCCAGGGGCCTCTGGGGCCAACGTCCTGACTTTC. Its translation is CASTPGASGANVLTF.